Here is one T cell receptor beta chain with its context. Sequenced by immunoSEQ multiplex PCR; TCRdb stores in-frame clones only, minus some. Among around 67,000 clones listed, approximately 88% were seen once. The data originate from a study of OX40 agonist ivuxolimab in advanced cancers. V gave up 2 bases and J gave up 6 bases, with 12 bases separating them. The germline V gene has CDR1 MNHEY and CDR2 SMNVEV (reference sequence). There are 14 residues in the CDR3. Specimen: CD4+ or CD8+ T cells sorted from blood, collected in a trial of the OX40 agonist ivuxolimab. The V and J genes are TRBV27 and TRBJ2-3; D unclear. The source is an adult with an advanced solid tumor such as melanoma, head and neck, liver or kidney cancer. CDR3 loop: CASSLTGPWDTQYF. The CDR3, as DNA: TGTGCCAGCAGTTTAACCGGACCCTGGGATACGCAGTATTTT.